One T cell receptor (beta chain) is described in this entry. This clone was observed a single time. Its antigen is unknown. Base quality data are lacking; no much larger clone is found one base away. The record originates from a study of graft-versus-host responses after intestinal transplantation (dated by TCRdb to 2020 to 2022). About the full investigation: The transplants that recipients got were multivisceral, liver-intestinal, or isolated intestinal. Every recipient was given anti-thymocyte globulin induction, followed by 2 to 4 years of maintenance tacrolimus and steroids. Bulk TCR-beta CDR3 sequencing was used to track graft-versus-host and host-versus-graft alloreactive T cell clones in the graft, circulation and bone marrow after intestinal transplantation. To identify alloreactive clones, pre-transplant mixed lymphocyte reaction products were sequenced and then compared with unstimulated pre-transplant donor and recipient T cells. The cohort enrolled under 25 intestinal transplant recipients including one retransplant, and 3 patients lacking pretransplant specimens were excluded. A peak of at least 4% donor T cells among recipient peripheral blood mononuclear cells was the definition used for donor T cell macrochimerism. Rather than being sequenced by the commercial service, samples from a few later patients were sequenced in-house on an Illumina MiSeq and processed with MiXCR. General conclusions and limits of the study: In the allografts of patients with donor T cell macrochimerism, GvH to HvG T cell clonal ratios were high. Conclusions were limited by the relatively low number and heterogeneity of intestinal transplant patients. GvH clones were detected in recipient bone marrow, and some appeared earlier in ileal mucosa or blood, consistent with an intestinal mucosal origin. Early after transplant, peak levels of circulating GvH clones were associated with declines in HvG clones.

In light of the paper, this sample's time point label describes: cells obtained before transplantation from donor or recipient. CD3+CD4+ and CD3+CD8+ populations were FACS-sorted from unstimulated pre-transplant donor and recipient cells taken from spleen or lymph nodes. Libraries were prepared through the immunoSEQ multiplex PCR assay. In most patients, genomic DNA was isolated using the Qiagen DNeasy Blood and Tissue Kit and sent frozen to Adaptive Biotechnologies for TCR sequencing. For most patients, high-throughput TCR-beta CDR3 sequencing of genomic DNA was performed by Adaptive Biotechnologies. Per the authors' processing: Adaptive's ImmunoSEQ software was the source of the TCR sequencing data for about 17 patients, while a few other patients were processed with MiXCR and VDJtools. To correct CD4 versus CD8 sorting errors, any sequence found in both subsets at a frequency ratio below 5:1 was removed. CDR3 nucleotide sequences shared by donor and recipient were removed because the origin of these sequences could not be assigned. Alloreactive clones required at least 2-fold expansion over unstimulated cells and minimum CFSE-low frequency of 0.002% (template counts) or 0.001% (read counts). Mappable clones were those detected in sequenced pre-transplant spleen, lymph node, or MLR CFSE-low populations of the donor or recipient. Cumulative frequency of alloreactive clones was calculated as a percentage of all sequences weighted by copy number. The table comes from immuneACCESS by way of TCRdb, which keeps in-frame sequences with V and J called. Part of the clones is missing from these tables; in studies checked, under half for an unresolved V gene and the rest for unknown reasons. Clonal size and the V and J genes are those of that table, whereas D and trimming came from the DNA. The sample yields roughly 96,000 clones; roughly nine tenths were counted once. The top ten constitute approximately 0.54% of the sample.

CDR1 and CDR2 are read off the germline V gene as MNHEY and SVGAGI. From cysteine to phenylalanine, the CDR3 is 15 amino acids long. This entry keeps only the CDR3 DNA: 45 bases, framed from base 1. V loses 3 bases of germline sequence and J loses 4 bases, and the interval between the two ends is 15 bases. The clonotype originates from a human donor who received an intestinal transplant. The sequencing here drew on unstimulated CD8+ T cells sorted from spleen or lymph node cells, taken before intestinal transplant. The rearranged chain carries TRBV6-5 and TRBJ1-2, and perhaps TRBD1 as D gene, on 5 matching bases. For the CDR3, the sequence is CASSYEAGMFYGYTF. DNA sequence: TGTGCCAGCAGTTATGAGGCAGGGATGTTCTATGGCTACACCTTC.